Listed below are T cell receptor beta chains from one sample, sequenced in a study of CD8 T cells in Susac syndrome. One entry per CDR3 protein results from TCRdb running MiXCR on the immunoSEQ multiplex PCR reads. Altogether about 150,000 distinct CDR3 sequences are present, 95% being singletons, with the ten largest covering about 0.18%. The sample consisted of CD8+ T cells from PBMCs. These receptors originate from a human donor with Susac syndrome. CDR3s include the opening cysteine and the closing phenylalanine or tryptophan. The D gene is left open where the match is weak. Some rows mark clone size as missing; the rest say once, few, many or name a class of expanded clone.

D | size | J | V | DNA | CDR3
- | - | TRBJ2-6 | TRBV9 | TGTGCCAGCAGCGTACCCCGGGCAGCGGACTCTGGGGCCAACGTCCTGACTTTC | CASSVPRAADSGANVLTF
TRBD2 | - | TRBJ2-7 | TRBV4-1 | TGCGCCAGCAGCCTCCACCAGACTAGCGGGAACCTTGAGCAGTACTTC | CASSLHQTSGNLEQYF
TRBD1 | - | TRBJ2-7 | TRBV20-1 | TGCAGTGCTATTCCCGGGACAGCCTACGAGCAGTACTTC | CSAIPGTAYEQYF
TRBD2 | - | TRBJ2-5 | TRBV25-1 | TGTGCCAGCAGTGAATGGGGACTAGCGTTGGCTCAAGAGACCCAGTACTTC | CASSEWGLALAQETQYF
- | - | TRBJ2-5 | TRBV24-1 | TGTGCCACCAGTCCAAACCCGGGTGGTGAGACCCAGTACTTC | CATSPNPGGETQYF
TRBD1 | - | TRBJ1-1 | TRBV27 | TGTGCCAGCCGTTACGGGACAGGGGTGGGCACTGAAGCTTTCTTT | CASRYGTGVGTEAFF
- | - | TRBJ2-2 | TRBV14 | TGTGCCAGCAGCCAAGATTATAACACCGGGGAGCTGTTTTTT | CASSQDYNTGELFF
- | once | TRBJ2-3 | TRBV6-5 | TGTGCCACCACGGGGTTGGGCGCAGATACGCAGTATTTT | CATTGLGADTQYF
TRBD1 | - | TRBJ2-3 | TRBV7-9 | TGTGCCAGCACTCCCTTTCAGGGGGGCACAGATACGCAGTATTTT | CASTPFQGGTDTQYF
TRBD1 | - | TRBJ2-5 | TRBV29-1 | TGCAGCGTTAAGATCCGGGGGGGACAGGGGGCTTTCTTAGAGACCCAGTACTTC | CSVKIRGGQGAFLETQYF
- | - | TRBJ2-3 | TRBV7-9 | TGTGCCAGCAGCACTGAGACCCGCACAGATACGCAGTATTTT | CASSTETRTDTQYF
- | - | TRBJ1-1 | TRBV6-5 | TGTGCCAGCAGTTTCCCGGACCTCAAGGGGTGGGGCACTGAAGCTTTCTTT | CASSFPDLKGWGTEAFF
- | - | TRBJ2-7 | TRBV14 | TGTGCCAGCAGCCAAGACGAATACGAGCAGTACTTC | CASSQDEYEQYF
TRBD1 | - | TRBJ2-7 | TRBV9 | TGTGCCAGCAGCGTAGAGCAGGGGGTGAACGAGCAGTACTTC | CASSVEQGVNEQYF
- | - | TRBJ2-5 | TRBV9 | TGTGCCAGCAGCCCAGAGACAGGCCAAGAGACCCAGTACTTC | CASSPETGQETQYF
TRBD1 | - | TRBJ2-1 | TRBV5-1 | TGCGCCAGCAGCTACGGACAGGGGCTCGGGGGTGAGCAGTTCTTC | CASSYGQGLGGEQFF
TRBD2 | once | TRBJ2-7 | TRBV7-2 | TGTGCCAGCAGCTCAAAGGCTAGCGGCTCCTACGAGCAGTACTTC | CASSSKASGSYEQYF
- | - | TRBJ2-5 | TRBV12-3/TRBV12-4 | TGTGCCAGCACCCTCCGTGGGAGGATCCAAGAGACCCAGTACTTC | CASTLRGRIQETQYF
- | - | TRBJ1-3 | TRBV12-3/TRBV12-4 | TGTGCCAGCAGTACAACGCCGGGAGGAAACACCATATATTTT | CASSTTPGGNTIYF
TRBD2 | - | TRBJ2-1 | TRBV12-3/TRBV12-4 | TGTGCCAGCAGTTGGCTAGCGGGAGACTACAATGAGCAGTTCTTC | CASSWLAGDYNEQFF
- | - | TRBJ2-2 | TRBV3-1 | TGTGCCAGCAGCCAGCCCCAGCGGCAGAACACCGGGGAGCTGTTTTTT | CASSQPQRQNTGELFF
TRBD1 | - | TRBJ1-2 | TRBV7-3 | TGTGCCAGCAGCTTAATGCCCGGGGGGACAGATGGCTACACCTTC | CASSLMPGGTDGYTF
- | - | TRBJ2-2 | TRBV20-1 | TGCAGTGCTAGAGATAAGGCGGCCGGGGAGCTGTTTTTT | CSARDKAAGELFF
- | - | TRBJ2-4 | TRBV28 | TGTGCCAGCAGTTTAGCGCGGGATTCGAGCATTCAGTACTTC | CASSLARDSSIQYF
TRBD1 | once | TRBJ2-2 | TRBV5-1 | TGCGCCAGCAGCTCCGGGACAGGATCCTCTGGGGAGCTGTTTTTT | CASSSGTGSSGELFF
- | - | TRBJ2-2 | TRBV24-1 | TGTGCCACCAGTGATATCCCGGGAACCATCGGGGAGCTGTTTTTT | CATSDIPGTIGELFF